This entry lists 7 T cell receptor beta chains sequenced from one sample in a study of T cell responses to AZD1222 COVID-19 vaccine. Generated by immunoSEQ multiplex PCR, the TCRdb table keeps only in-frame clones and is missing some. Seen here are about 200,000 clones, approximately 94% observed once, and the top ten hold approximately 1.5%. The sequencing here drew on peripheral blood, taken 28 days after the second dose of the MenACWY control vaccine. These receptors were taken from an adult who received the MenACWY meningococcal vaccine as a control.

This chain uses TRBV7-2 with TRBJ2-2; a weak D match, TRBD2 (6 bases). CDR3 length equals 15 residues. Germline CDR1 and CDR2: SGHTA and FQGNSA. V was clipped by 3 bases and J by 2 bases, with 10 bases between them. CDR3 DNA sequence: TGTGCCAGCAGCTTGACCGGGGGTAACACCGGGGAGCTGTTTTTT. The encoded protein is CASSLTGGNTGELFF.

The CDR3 loop reads CASSLEQGTYEQYF. CDR3 DNA sequence: TGTGCCAGCAGCTTAGAACAGGGGACCTACGAGCAGTACTTC. The chain is built from TRBV11-2 and TRBJ2-7, with 7 bases aligning to TRBD1. J lost 2 bases, V lost 0 bases, and 1 base had no gene match. This CDR3 is 14 amino acids long. Germline CDR1 SGHAT, CDR2 FQNNGV.

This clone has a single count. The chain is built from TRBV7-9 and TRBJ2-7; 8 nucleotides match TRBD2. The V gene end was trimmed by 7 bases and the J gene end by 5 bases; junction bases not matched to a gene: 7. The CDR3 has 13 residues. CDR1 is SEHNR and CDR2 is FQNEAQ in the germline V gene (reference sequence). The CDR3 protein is CASTPAGGDEQYF. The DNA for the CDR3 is TGTGCCAGCACCCCTGCGGGGGGAGACGAGCAGTACTTC.

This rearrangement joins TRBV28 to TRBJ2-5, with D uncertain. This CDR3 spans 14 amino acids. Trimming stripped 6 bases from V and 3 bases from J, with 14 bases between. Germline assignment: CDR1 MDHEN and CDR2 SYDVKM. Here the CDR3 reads CASRPPGPKETQYF. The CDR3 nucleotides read TGTGCCAGCAGGCCCCCAGGACCCAAAGAGACCCAGTACTTC. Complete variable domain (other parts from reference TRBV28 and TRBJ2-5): DVKVTQSSRYLVKRTGEKVFLECVQDMDHENMFWYRQDPGLGLRLIYFSYDVKMKEKGDIPEGYSVSREKKERFSLILESASTNQTSMYLCASRPPGPKETQYFGPGTRLLVL.

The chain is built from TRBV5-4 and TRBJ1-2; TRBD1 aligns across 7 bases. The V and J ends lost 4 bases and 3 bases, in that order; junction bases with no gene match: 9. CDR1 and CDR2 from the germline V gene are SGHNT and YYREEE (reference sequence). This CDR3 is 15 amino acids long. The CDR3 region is CASSTHRGVDYGYTF. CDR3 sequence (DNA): TGTGCCAGCAGCACCCACAGGGGCGTCGACTATGGCTACACCTTC.

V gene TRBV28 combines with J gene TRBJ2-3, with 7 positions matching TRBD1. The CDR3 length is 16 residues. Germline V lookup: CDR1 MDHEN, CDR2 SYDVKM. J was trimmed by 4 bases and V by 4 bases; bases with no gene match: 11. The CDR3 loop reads CASSSGQLDLADTQYF. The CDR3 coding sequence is TGTGCCAGCAGTTCGGGACAGCTAGATTTGGCAGATACGCAGTATTTT.

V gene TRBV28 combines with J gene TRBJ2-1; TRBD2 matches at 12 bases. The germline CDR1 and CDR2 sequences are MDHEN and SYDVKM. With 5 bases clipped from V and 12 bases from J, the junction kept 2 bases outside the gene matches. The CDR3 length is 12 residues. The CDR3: CASSQTSGRQFF. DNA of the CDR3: TGTGCCAGCAGTCAGACTAGCGGGAGGCAGTTCTTC. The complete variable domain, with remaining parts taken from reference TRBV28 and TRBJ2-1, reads DVKVTQSSRYLVKRTGEKVFLECVQDMDHENMFWYRQDPGLGLRLIYFSYDVKMKEKGDIPEGYSVSREKKERFSLILESASTNQTSMYLCASSQTSGRQFFGPGTRLTVL.